These 5 T cell receptor beta chains originate from one sample sequenced in a study of blood T cell repertoires in COVID-19. Assay: immunoSEQ multiplex PCR; the TCRdb copy retains only in-frame clones and omits some. The sample gives approximately 150,000 clones, about 85% of which show up once; more than 2% is in the top ten. Sequencing used peripheral blood. The receptors derive from a human donor with acute or convalescent COVID-19. The donor label of this sample is uncertain.

A remark on this clone: One end of the junction varies from germline; a read error may be responsible. The rearrangement joins TRBV7-7 to TRBJ2-5; D is unclear. CDR1 and CDR2 from the germline V gene are SSHAT and FNYEAQ (reference sequence). The CDR3 is made up of 15 amino acids. The CDR3 sequence is CASSLGSVRQETQYF. The CDR3 DNA is TGTGCTAGCAGCTTAGGGTCGGTCAGGCAAGAGACCCAGTACTTC. Together with reference TRBV7-7 and TRBJ2-5, the CDR3 gives the full variable domain: GAGVSQSPRYKVTKRGQDVTLRCDPISSHATLYWYQQALGQGPEFLTYFNYEAQPDKSGLPSDRFSAERPEGSISTLTIQRTEQRDSAMYRCASSLGSVRQETQYFGPGTRLLVL.

This clone appeared a single time. This chain connects TRBV7-2 to TRBJ2-7; D is possibly TRBD2 (5 bases). In germline, CDR1 is SGHTA, CDR2 FQGNSA. V was cut by 1 base and J by 7 bases, with 11 bases left in between. The CDR3 length is 13 residues. CDR3 sequence (DNA): TGTGCCAGCAGCTTAGGGACTTCCCGGGAGCAGTACTTC. Translating gives CASSLGTSREQYF. The variable domain in full, completed from reference TRBV7-2 and TRBJ2-7, reads GAGVSQSPSNKVTEKGKDVELRCDPISGHTALYWYRQSLGQGLEFLIYFQGNSAPDKSGLPSDRFSAERTGGSVSTLTIQRTQQEDSAVYLCASSLGTSREQYFGPGTRLTVT.

The chain carries TRBV7-3 and TRBJ2-2; TRBD2 is a possible D gene (7 bases). Germline assignment: CDR1 SGHTA and CDR2 FQGTGA. Deletions cut 2 bases from V and 3 bases from J, with 13 bases between. The CDR3 has 16 amino acids. CDR3 sequence (DNA): TGTGCCAGCAGCTTAGTGGCGGGGGCGGACACCGGGGAGCTGTTTTTT. Its protein is CASSLVAGADTGELFF.

V and J are TRBV6-2 or TRBV6-3 and TRBJ2-7, with D possibly matching TRBD1 (7 bases). Between the trimmed V and J ends, which lost 5 bases and 3 bases, there was a span of 17 bases. This CDR3 spans 15 amino acids. Germline V gene data show CDR1 as MNHEY and CDR2 as SVGEGT. This CDR3 is CASSNQGGGGYEQYV. The CDR3 DNA sequence: TGTGCCAGCAGTAACCAAGGAGGGGGCGGCTACGAGCAGTACGTC.

This chain uses TRBV19 with TRBJ2-1; TRBD2 agrees at 14 bases. The CDR3 length is 20 residues. J lost 7 bases, V lost 6 bases, and 20 bases had no gene match. Germline V gives CDR1 LNHDA, CDR2 SQIVND (reference sequence). The CDR3 DNA reads TGTGCCAGTAGCAGGCAAAAGACCGGGACTAGCGGGGGAGTGGGGAATGAGCAGTTCTTC. It yields the protein CASSRQKTGTSGGVGNEQFF.